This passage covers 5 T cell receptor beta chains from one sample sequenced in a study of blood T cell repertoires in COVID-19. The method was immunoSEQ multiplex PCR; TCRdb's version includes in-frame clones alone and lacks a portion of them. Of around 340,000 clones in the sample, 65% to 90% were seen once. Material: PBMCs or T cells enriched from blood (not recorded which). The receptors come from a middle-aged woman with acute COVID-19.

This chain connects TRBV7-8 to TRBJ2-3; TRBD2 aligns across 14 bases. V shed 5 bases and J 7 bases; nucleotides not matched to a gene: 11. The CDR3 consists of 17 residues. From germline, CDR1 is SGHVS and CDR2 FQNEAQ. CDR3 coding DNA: TGTGCCAGCAGCCCCGCCAGAGGGACTAGCGGGAGACATACGCAGTATTTT. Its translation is CASSPARGTSGRHTQYF.

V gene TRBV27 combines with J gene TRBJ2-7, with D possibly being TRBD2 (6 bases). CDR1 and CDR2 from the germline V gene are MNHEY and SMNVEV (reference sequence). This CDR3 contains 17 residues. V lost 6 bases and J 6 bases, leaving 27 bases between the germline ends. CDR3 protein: CASSPLTLAAPRSEQYF. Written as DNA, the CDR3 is TGTGCCAGCAGCCCCTTGACCTTAGCGGCCCCCCGGAGCGAGCAGTACTTC.

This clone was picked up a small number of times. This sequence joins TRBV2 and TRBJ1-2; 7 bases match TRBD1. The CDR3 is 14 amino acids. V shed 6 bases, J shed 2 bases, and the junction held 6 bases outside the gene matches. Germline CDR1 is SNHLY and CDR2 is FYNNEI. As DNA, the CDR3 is TGTGCCAGCAGGGGGGACAGCCCCAACTATGGCTACACCTTC. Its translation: CASRGDSPNYGYTF.

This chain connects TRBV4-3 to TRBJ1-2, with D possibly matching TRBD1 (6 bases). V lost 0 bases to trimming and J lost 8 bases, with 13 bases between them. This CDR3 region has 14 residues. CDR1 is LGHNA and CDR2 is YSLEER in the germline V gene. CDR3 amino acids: CASSQDRGLGGYTF. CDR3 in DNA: TGCGCCAGCAGCCAAGACAGGGGTTTAGGAGGCTACACCTTC.

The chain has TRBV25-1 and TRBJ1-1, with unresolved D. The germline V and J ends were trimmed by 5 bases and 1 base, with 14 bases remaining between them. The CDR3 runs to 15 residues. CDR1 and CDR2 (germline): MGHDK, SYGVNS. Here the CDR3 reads CASSKRGNRNTEAFF. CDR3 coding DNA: TGTGCCAGCAGTAAAAGAGGAAATCGGAACACTGAAGCTTTCTTT.